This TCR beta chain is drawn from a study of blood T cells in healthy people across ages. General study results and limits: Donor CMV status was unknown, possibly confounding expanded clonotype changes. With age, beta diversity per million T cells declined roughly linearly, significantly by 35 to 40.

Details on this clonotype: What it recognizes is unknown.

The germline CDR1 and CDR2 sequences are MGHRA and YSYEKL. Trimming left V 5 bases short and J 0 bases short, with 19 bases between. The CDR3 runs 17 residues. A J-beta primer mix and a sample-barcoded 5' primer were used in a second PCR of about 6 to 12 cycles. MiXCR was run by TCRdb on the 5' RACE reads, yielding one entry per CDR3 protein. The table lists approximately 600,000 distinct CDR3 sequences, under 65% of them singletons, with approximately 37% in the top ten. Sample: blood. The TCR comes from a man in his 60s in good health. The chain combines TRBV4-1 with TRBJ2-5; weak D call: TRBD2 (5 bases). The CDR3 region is CASSSGSAGINQETQYF. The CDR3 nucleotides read TGCGCCAGCAGCTCGGGTTCGGCGGGCATTAACCAAGAGACCCAGTACTTC.